The 31 T cell receptor beta chains below were found in one sample sequenced in a study of cytotoxic CD8 clonotypes in ibrutinib-treated CLL. This table comes from immunoSEQ multiplex PCR, and its TCRdb copy is limited to in-frame clones, with some not included. The table lists almost 250,000 clones, less than 75% of them singletons. The starting material was PBMCs, obtained after 24 months of ibrutinib treatment. All receptors derive from a human donor with chronic lymphocytic leukemia.

Only a few counts were recorded for this clone. The rearrangement uses TRBV5-1 and TRBJ1-1; D is undetermined. This CDR3 is 15 amino acids long. Germline V gene lookup returns CDR1 SGHRS and CDR2 YFSETQ. Trimming stripped 0 bases from V and 1 base from J, with 10 bases between. The CDR3 nucleotides are TGCGCCAGCAGCTTGGCGAACAGCGCGAACACTGAAGCTTTCTTT. Protein: CASSLANSANTEAFF.

As concerns this clone: Other DNA sequences in the sample encode the same CDR3. The V and J genes are TRBV7-9 and TRBJ1-2; 7 bases are a match to TRBD1. Per the germline V gene, CDR1 is SEHNR and CDR2 is FQNEAQ (reference sequence). Trimming cost V 6 bases and J 4 bases; bases outside gene matches: 2. There are 12 residues in the CDR3. DNA of the CDR3: TGTGCCAGCAGGACAGGGCTCTATGGCTACACCTTC. Its protein product is CASRTGLYGYTF.

CDR3 in DNA: TGTGCCAGCAGCGTCCCCGGACTAGCGGGAGGAGAGCAGTACTTC. Translating gives CASSVPGLAGGEQYF. The V gene is TRBV13, the J gene TRBJ2-7; 14 bases line up with TRBD2. Trimming at V came to 5 bases and at J to 7 bases, leaving 7 bases not matched to a gene. Germline V gene sequence: CDR1 PRHDT, CDR2 FYEKMQ (reference sequence). The CDR3 consists of 15 residues.

This clone has just one count. The chain links TRBV7-3 to TRBJ1-4; no firm D call. The CDR3 is 13 amino acids. With 5 bases removed from V and 8 bases from J, the gap between germline ends came to 12 bases. The germline V gene encodes CDR1 SGHTA and CDR2 FQGTGA. CDR3 coding DNA: TGTGCCAGCAGCCAAGCTCCGGGGGAAAAACTGTTTTTT. It translates to CASSQAPGEKLFF.

The chain uses TRBV6-6 and TRBJ2-7, with TRBD2 matching 9 bases. The J segment lost 7 bases and the V segment lost 8 bases, leaving 12 bases of the junction unmatched. CDR1 is MNHNY and CDR2 is SVGAGI in the germline V gene (reference sequence). The CDR3 contains 14 residues. The CDR3 loop is CASSGGTSKREQYF. DNA for the CDR3: TGTGCCAGCTCCGGAGGGACTAGCAAGAGGGAGCAGTACTTC.

In its sample, this clone was seen a few times. V and J are TRBV6-5 and TRBJ2-7; D gene uncertain. The CDR3 contains 14 residues. Deletions cut 2 bases from V and 2 bases from J, with 10 bases between. CDR1 is MNHEY, CDR2 SVGAGI, per germline. CDR3 protein: CASSYDGQTYEQYF. CDR3 coding DNA: TGTGCCAGCAGTTACGACGGGCAAACCTACGAGCAGTACTTC.

This clone was observed a handful of times. Other DNA sequences in the sample encode the same CDR3. This chain links TRBV5-1 with TRBJ2-5, with D tentatively TRBD1 (6 bases). V lost 4 bases and J lost 5, with 12 bases in between. CDR1 is SGHRS and CDR2 is YFSETQ in the germline V gene. The CDR3 totals 13 residues. The CDR3 nucleotides are TGCGCCAGCAGCCCAGGGCAGGGGGAGACCCAGTACTTC. This sequence encodes CASSPGQGETQYF.

The chain joins TRBV6-5 to TRBJ1-2; D gene ambiguous. Trimming shortened V by 2 bases and J by 6 bases, and 19 bases separated the two germline ends. CDR1 is MNHEY and CDR2 is SVGAGI in the germline V gene. The CDR3 length is 16 residues. CDR3: CASSYSFGSSRNGYTF. CDR3 coding DNA: TGTGCCAGCAGTTACAGTTTCGGCTCATCGCGTAATGGCTACACCTTC.

The V and J genes are TRBV18 and TRBJ2-3; D perhaps matches TRBD2 (6 bases). Germline loops: CDR1 KGHSH, CDR2 LQKENI. The CDR3 runs to 16 residues. V lost 2 bases and J lost 3, with 15 bases in between. The CDR3 sequence: CASSPVGGTNTDTQYF. The CDR3 DNA sequence: TGTGCCAGCTCACCAGTAGGAGGGACCAATACAGATACGCAGTATTTT.

V usage is TRBV19 and J usage is TRBJ1-1, with TRBD1 identical over 8 bases. V shed 6 bases and J 1 base; nucleotides not matched to a gene: 13. This CDR3 is 17 amino acids long. CDR1 LNHDA and CDR2 SQIVND come from the germline V gene (reference sequence). CDR3 sequence reads: CASRIRTGIRENTEAFF. CDR3 DNA: TGTGCCAGTAGAATAAGGACAGGGATACGAGAGAACACTGAAGCTTTCTTT.

Points on this clone: A read error may produce the germline difference seen at one junction end. The chain couples TRBV7-7 to TRBJ2-2; TRBD1 matches 7 bases. Germline CDR1 SSHAT, CDR2 FNYEAQ (reference sequence). This CDR3 has 16 amino acids. CDR3 DNA sequence: TGTGCTAGCAGCTTAACGGGGACAGAGAACACCGGGGAGCTGTTTTTT. Translation: CASSLTGTENTGELFF.

CDR3 region: CASTPTGRTTGELFF. The CDR3 DNA reads TGTGCCAGCACCCCGACAGGGAGAACGACCGGGGAGCTGTTTTTT. The chain carries TRBV2 and TRBJ2-2, with 7 bases aligning to TRBD1. The trim removed 7 bases at V and 5 bases at J, leaving 10 bases unmatched. The CDR3 is 15 residues long. The germline V gene has CDR1 SNHLY and CDR2 FYNNEI.

This clone has more than one count but fewer than ten. V and J are TRBV11-1 and TRBJ2-5; TRBD1 is a possible D gene (6 bases). The CDR3 runs 16 residues. From germline, CDR1 is SGHAT and CDR2 FQDESV (reference sequence). The germline V and J ends were trimmed by 3 bases and 2 bases, with 16 bases remaining between them. The DNA for the CDR3 is TGTGCCAGCAGCTTTGCCAGAACAGGGAAGCAAGAGACCCAGTACTTC. Protein product: CASSFARTGKQETQYF.

The chain combines TRBV6-5 with TRBJ1-5; D possibly corresponds to TRBD1 (5 bases). The CDR3 sequence is 14 residues long. CDR1 MNHEY and CDR2 SVGAGI come from the germline V gene. V lost 6 bases and J lost 7, with 16 bases in between. The CDR3 reads CASSLQGDGQPQHF. CDR3 DNA sequence: TGTGCCAGCAGCCTCCAGGGAGACGGGCAGCCCCAGCATTTT.

The chain uses TRBV7-2 and TRBJ2-7; D might be TRBD1 or TRBD2, each matching 5 bases. V was cut by 2 bases and J by 4 bases, with 21 bases left in between. The CDR3 has 17 residues. The germline gives CDR1 SGHTA, CDR2 FQGNSA. The DNA of the CDR3 is TGTGCCAGCAGCTTAAGGCTTGGCCCGGGGACCTCTTACGAGCAGTACTTC. It specifies CASSLRLGPGTSYEQYF.

V is TRBV2 and J is TRBJ2-7; D possibly uses TRBD1 or TRBD2 (5 bases each). Germline V gene sequence: CDR1 SNHLY, CDR2 FYNNEI. The CDR3 is 14 amino acids. Trimming took 7 bases from V and 2 from J, leaving 15 bases between them. CDR3 amino acids: CASIPTGTTYEQYF. The CDR3 DNA follows: TGTGCCAGCATCCCCACCGGGACCACCTACGAGCAGTACTTC.

The chain employs TRBV28 and TRBJ2-5; D ambiguous. Between the trimmed V and J ends, which lost 3 bases and 6 bases, there was a span of 11 bases. CDR1 and CDR2 from the germline V gene are MDHEN and SYDVKM. The CDR3 spans 13 residues. The CDR3 coding sequence is TGTGCCAGCAGTTTGGGCAATCGTCAGACCCAGTACTTC. Protein: CASSLGNRQTQYF. The variable domain in full, with the rest retrieved from reference TRBV28 and TRBJ2-5, is DVKVTQSSRYLVKRTGEKVFLECVQDMDHENMFWYRQDPGLGLRLIYFSYDVKMKEKGDIPEGYSVSREKKERFSLILESASTNQTSMYLCASSLGNRQTQYFGPGTRLLVL.

The rearrangement uses TRBV14 and TRBJ2-7; the D gene is possibly TRBD1 (6 bases). This CDR3 has 13 residues. From germline, CDR1 is SGHDN and CDR2 FVKESK. V was pared by 6 bases and J by 0 bases, with 9 bases between. The CDR3 DNA reads as TGTGCCAGCAGTTGGGGACACTCCTACGAGCAGTACTTC. Encoded protein: CASSWGHSYEQYF.

This chain links TRBV19 with TRBJ2-1, with D unclear. V lost 4 bases, J lost 4 bases, and 11 bases lay in between. CDR1 LNHDA and CDR2 SQIVND come from the germline V gene (reference sequence). The CDR3 totals 14 residues. The CDR3 loop reads CASSTPTIYNEQFF. CDR3 nucleotides: TGTGCCAGTAGTACCCCCACAATATACAATGAGCAGTTCTTC.

The genes are TRBV29-1 and TRBJ1-1; D remains ambiguous. The V end lost 7 bases, the J end lost 2 bases, and 17 bases lay between the germline ends. CDR3 size: 14 residues. CDR1 SQVTM and CDR2 ANQGSEA come from the germline V gene. For the CDR3, the DNA is TGCAGCGCCCCGGTAGCAGGAGCTAACACTGAAGCTTTCTTT. Protein product: CSAPVAGANTEAFF.

The chain has TRBV19 and TRBJ2-1; D remains ambiguous. Germline lookup yields CDR1 LNHDA and CDR2 SQIVND (reference sequence). The CDR3 runs to 16 residues. V lost 1 base and J 0 bases, leaving 10 bases between the germline ends. DNA for the CDR3: TGTGCCAGTAGTATAGTTTCTGCTGTCTCCTACAATGAGCAGTTCTTC. The encoded protein is CASSIVSAVSYNEQFF.

The chain joins TRBV25-1 to TRBJ1-4; 7 positions agree with TRBD1. Unmatched junction bases numbered 7, after V lost 5 bases and J lost 7 bases. Per germline, CDR1 MGHDK and CDR2 SYGVNS. The CDR3 has 14 residues. The CDR3 nucleotides are TGTGCCAGCAGTACTGGGACAGCTCGTGAAAAACTGTTTTTT. Translating gives CASSTGTAREKLFF.

The chain is built from TRBV29-1 and TRBJ1-2, with 7 positions matching TRBD1. Germline V gene sequence: CDR1 SQVTM, CDR2 ANQGSEA. V shed 7 bases, J shed 8 bases, and the junction held 10 bases outside the gene matches. This CDR3 is 12 amino acids long. The CDR3, as DNA: TGCAGCGCATCCGGGACAGAGGACGGCTACACCTTC. Translated, it gives CSASGTEDGYTF.

The chain uses TRBV30 and TRBJ1-5; D might be TRBD1 (5 bases). CDR1 is GTSNPN and CDR2 is SVGIG in the germline V gene (reference sequence). V dropped 5 bases and J dropped 0 bases, with 11 bases sitting between them. This CDR3 contains 14 residues. The CDR3 DNA reads TGTGCCTGGGGCCGGACACATAGCAATCAGCCCCAGCATTTT. Its protein product is CAWGRTHSNQPQHF.

The rearrangement links TRBV7-6 to TRBJ2-3; 7 bases fit TRBD2. V lost 2 bases and J lost 3; bases outside the gene matches: 5. Germline V gene lookup returns CDR1 SGHVS and CDR2 FNYEAQ. The CDR3 contains 15 residues. The CDR3 protein is CASSLFGGRTDTQYF. The CDR3, as DNA: TGTGCCAGCAGCTTATTCGGCGGGAGAACAGATACGCAGTATTTT.

The chain joins TRBV7-9 to TRBJ2-7, with D hard to call. V lost 4 bases and J lost 0, with 4 bases in between. Germline V CDR1 and CDR2: SEHNR, FQNEAQ (reference sequence). There are 12 residues in the CDR3. The CDR3 DNA reads TGTGCCAGCAGCTGGGACTCCTACGAGCAGTACTTC. Amino acids: CASSWDSYEQYF.

This rearrangement joins TRBV2 to TRBJ2-2; D might be TRBD1 (6 bases). CDR3 length equals 14 residues. Germline V gene lookup returns CDR1 SNHLY and CDR2 FYNNEI. V was pared by 6 bases and J by 1 base, with 9 bases between. The CDR3 bases are TGTGCCAGCAGGAGGACAGTGAACACCGGGGAGCTGTTTTTT. Translated: CASRRTVNTGELFF.

The chain recombines TRBV5-1 with TRBJ2-1, with TRBD2 matching 10 bases. Germline V gene lookup returns CDR1 SGHRS and CDR2 YFSETQ. Trimming removed 4 bases from V and 2 bases from J; junction bases left unmatched: 12. The CDR3 is 18 residues long. The CDR3 is CASSPTSRTSGAYNEQFF. The CDR3 DNA is TGCGCCAGCAGCCCTACCTCACGGACTAGCGGAGCCTACAATGAGCAGTTCTTC.

The chain employs TRBV5-4 and TRBJ2-5, with 12 positions matching TRBD2. Germline CDR1 and CDR2: SGHNT and YYREEE (reference sequence). The trim removed 5 bases at V and 3 bases at J, leaving 5 bases unmatched. CDR3 length: 15 residues. CDR3 region: CASSPRLAGEETQYF. The CDR3 DNA is TGTGCCAGCAGTCCACGACTAGCGGGAGAAGAGACCCAGTACTTC.

This sequence joins TRBV7-9 and TRBJ2-1, with D perhaps matching TRBD1 (5 bases). The V end was cut by 3 bases, the J end by 15 bases, with 18 bases between. Germline V gene lookup returns CDR1 SEHNR and CDR2 FQNEAQ (reference sequence). CDR3 size: 13 residues. The CDR3 loop is CASSFEGGARGFF. The CDR3 DNA reads as TGTGCCAGCAGCTTCGAAGGTGGGGCAAGGGGGTTCTTC.

This clone was picked up a small number of times. V gene TRBV29-1 combines with J gene TRBJ1-1; TRBD1 is a possible D gene (5 bases). Germline V gene sequence: CDR1 SQVTM, CDR2 ANQGSEA. Trimming took 3 bases from V and 3 from J, leaving 8 bases between them. The CDR3 contains 12 residues. The chain's CDR3 is CSVERGDTEAFF. CDR3 in DNA: TGCAGCGTTGAGAGAGGGGACACTGAAGCTTTCTTT.